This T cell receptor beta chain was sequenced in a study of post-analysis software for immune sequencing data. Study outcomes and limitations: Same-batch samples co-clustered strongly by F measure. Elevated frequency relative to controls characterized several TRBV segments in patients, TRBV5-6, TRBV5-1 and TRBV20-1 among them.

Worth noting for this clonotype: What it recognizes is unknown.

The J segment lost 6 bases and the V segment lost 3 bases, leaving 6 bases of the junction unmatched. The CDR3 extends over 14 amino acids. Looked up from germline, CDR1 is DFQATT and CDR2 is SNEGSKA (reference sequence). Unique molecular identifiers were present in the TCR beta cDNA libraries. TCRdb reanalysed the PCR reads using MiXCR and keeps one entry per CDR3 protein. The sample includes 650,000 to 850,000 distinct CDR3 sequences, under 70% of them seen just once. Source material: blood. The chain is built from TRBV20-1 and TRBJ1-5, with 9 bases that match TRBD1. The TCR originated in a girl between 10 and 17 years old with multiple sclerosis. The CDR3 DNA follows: TGCAGTGCTAGTCCACAGGGGGCGATTCAGCCCCAGCATTTT. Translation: CSASPQGAIQPQHF.